This T cell receptor beta chain was captured in a study of T cells in Graves' hyperthyroidism and ophthalmopathy. Thyroid ultrasound, orbital computed tomography, clinical symptoms, and serum thyroxine and TRAb underpinned diagnoses. Germline V lookup: CDR1 PRHDT, CDR2 FYEKMQ (reference sequence). V was pared by 6 bases and J by 4 bases, with 19 bases between. The CDR3 covers 15 residues. Amplified TCR beta CDR3 regions came from RNA transcripts. The TCR CDR3 was amplified in a first-round RT-PCR using the HTBI primer set. TCRdb ran MiXCR on the multiplex PCR reads and lists one entry per CDR3 protein. The sample holds hundreds of thousands of distinct CDR3 sequences, 14% seen once.

The gene calls are TRBV13 and TRBJ2-7; possible D gene TRBD2, 7 bases. The sequenced material came from blood. The sequence came from a woman aged 18-29 years with Graves' hyperthyroidism. The CDR3 bases are TGTGCCAGCAGTCCCGGTCGGGGAGGGGGTTACGAGCAGTACTTC. Its protein product is CASSPGRGGGYEQYF. Full variable domain (remainder filled in from reference TRBV13 and TRBJ2-7): AAGVIQSPRHLIKEKRETATLKCYPIPRHDTVYWYQQGPGQDPQFLISFYEKMQSDKGSIPDRFSAQQFSDYHSELNMSSLELGDSALYFCASSPGRGGGYEQYFGPGTRLTVT.